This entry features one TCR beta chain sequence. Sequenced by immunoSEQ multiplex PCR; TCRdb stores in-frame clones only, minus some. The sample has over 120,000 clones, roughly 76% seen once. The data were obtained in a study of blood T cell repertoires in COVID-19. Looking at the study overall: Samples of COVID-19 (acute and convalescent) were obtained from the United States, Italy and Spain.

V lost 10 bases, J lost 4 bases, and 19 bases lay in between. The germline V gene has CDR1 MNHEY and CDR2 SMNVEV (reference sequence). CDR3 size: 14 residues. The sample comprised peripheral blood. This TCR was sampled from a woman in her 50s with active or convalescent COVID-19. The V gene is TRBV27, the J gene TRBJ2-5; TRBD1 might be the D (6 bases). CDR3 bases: TGTGCCACCGCTTTAATGGCAGGGGCAGAGACCCAGTACTTC. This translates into CATALMAGAETQYF.